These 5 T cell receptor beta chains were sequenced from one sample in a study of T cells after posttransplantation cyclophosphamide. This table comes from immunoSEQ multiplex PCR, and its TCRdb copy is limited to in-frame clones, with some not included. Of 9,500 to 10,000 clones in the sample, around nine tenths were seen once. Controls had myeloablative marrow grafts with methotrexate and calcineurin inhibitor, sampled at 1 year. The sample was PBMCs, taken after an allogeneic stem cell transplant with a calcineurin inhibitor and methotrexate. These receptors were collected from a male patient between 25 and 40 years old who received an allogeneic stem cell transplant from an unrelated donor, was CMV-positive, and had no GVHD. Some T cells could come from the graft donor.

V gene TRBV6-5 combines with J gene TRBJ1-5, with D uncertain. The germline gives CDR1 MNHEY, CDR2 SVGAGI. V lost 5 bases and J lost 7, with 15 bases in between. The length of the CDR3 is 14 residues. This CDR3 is CASSPMEGGQPQHF. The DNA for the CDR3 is TGTGCCAGCAGTCCTATGGAGGGCGGACAGCCCCAGCATTTT.

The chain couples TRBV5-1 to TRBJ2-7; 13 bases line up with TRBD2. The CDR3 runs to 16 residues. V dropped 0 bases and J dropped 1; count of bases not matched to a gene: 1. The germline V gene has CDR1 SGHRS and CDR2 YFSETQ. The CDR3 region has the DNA TGCGCCAGCAGCTTGGGGACTAGCGGGAGATCCTACGAGCAGTACTTC. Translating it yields CASSLGTSGRSYEQYF.

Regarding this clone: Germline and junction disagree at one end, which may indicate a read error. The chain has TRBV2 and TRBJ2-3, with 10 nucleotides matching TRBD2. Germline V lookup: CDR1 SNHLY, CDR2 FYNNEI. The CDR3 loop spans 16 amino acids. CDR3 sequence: CASREATSGLTDTQYF. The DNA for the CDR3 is TGTGCCAGCAGGGAAGCGACTAGCGGGCTTACAGATACGCAGTATTTT.

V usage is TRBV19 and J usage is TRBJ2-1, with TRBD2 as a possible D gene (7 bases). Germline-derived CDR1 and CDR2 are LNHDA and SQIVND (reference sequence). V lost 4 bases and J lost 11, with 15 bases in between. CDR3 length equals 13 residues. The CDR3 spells CASSKRQRDKQFF. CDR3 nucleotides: TGTGCCAGTAGTAAACGCCAGCGGGACAAGCAGTTCTTC.

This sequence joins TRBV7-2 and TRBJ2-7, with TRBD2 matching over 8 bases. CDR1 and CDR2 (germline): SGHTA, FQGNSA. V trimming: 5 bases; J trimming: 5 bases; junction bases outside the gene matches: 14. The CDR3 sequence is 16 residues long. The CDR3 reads CASSPQGSGSLNEQYV. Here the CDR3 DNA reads TGTGCCAGCAGCCCCCAAGGGAGCGGGAGTTTGAACGAGCAGTACGTC.